This is a list of T cell receptor beta chains from one sample in a study of T cells after yellow fever vaccination. TCRdb ran MiXCR on the 5' RACE reads and lists one entry per CDR3 protein. The sample contains some 340,000 distinct CDR3 sequences, over 3.5% of which appear only once. Material: PBMCs, obtained 5 days after the yellow fever booster vaccination. The receptors were gathered from a young man who received the YFV17D yellow fever vaccine. CDR3s include the opening cysteine and the closing phenylalanine or tryptophan.

j_call v_call cdr3_aa
TRBJ2-5 TRBV12-3/TRBV12-4 CASSLRGQQETQYF
TRBJ2-3 TRBV2 CASSEDSSTDTQYF
TRBJ2-3 TRBV10-3 CAISDGWGTDTQYF
TRBJ2-2 TRBV3-1 CASSPGRTGGPGELFF
TRBJ2-1 TRBV7-9 CASSPDEQFF
TRBJ1-1 TRBV7-6 CASSSQGLAEAFF
TRBJ2-1 TRBV18 CASSPATVDNEQFF
TRBJ1-6 TRBV2 CASNQGRGGRNSPLHF
TRBJ2-5 TRBV12-3/TRBV12-4 CASSPGGYQETQYF
TRBJ1-1 TRBV5-1 CASSLDPQGALNTEAFF
TRBJ2-5 TRBV7-9 CASRKTGPQETQYF